The clone carrying this TCR beta chain was recorded at least ten times. The CDR3 length is 12 residues. V was clipped by 3 bases and J by 5 bases, with 7 bases between them. Germline V gene sequence: CDR1 SNHLY, CDR2 FYNNEI. Attachment of unique molecular identifiers was made to individual cDNA molecules. TCRdb re-called the 5' RACE reads with MiXCR, one entry per CDR3 protein. The sample lists about 80,000 distinct CDR3 sequences, 5% to 6.5% occurring once. The source of the sample is a study of early T cells in non-severe SARS-CoV-2 infection. Sequenced: whole blood. The rearrangement joins TRBV2 to TRBJ2-5; no clear D gene. This receptor was taken from an adult who was a healthcare worker with PCR-confirmed SARS-CoV-2 infection or an uninfected control (not recorded which). The CDR3 spells CASSEFWETQYF. CDR3 in DNA: TGTGCCAGCAGTGAGTTTTGGGAGACCCAGTACTTC.